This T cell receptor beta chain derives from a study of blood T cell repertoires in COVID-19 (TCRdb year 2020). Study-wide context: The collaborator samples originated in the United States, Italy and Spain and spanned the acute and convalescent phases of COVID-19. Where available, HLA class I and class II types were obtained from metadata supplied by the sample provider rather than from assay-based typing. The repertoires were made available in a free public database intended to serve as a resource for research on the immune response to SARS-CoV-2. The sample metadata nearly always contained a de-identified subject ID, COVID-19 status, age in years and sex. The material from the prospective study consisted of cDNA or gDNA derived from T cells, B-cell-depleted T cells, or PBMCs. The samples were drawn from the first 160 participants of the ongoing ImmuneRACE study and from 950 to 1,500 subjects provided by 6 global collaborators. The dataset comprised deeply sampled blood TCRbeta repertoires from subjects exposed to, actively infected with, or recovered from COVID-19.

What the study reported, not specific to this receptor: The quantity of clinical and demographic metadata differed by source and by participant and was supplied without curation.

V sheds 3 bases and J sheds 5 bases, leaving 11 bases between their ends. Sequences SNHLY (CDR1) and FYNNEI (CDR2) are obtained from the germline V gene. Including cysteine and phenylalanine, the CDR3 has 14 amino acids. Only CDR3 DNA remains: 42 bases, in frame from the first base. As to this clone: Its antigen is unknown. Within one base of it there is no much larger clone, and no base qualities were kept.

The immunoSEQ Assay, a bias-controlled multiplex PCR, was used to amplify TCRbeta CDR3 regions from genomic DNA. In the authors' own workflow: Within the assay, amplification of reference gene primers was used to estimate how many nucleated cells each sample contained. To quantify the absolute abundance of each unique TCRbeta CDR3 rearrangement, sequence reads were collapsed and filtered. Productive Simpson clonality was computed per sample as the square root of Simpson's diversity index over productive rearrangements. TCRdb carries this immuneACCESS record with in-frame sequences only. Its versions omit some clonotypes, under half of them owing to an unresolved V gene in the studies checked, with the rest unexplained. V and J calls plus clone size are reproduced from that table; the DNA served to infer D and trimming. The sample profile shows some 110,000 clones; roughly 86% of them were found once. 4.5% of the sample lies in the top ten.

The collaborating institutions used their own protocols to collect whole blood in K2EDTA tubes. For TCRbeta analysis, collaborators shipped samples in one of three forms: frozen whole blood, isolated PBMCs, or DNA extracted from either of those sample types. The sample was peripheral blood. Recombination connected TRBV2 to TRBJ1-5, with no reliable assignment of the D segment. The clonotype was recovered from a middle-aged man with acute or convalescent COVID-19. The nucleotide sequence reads TGTGCCAGCAGTGACGCAACAGTGCATCAGCCCCAGCATTTT. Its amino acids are CASSDATVHQPQHF.